This is a list of T cell receptor beta chains from one sample in a study of T-cell memory formation after mild COVID-19. TCRdb redid the calling of the 5' RACE reads with MiXCR, one entry per CDR3 protein. Altogether about 360,000 distinct CDR3 sequences are present, 13% to 15% being singletons, with the ten largest covering less than 25%. The specimen sequenced was PBMCs or a T cell subset sorted from them (not recorded which). Receptors originate from a man aged 18 to 30 who had mild COVID-19 (a few samples of this study predate the infection). Cell type and time point are not known. Each CDR3 is given with its conserved first and last residue.

>TRBJ2-3|TRBV19
CASSIVPTDTQYF
>TRBJ1-1|TRBV7-3
CASSSSGGAEAFF
>TRBJ2-5|TRBV24-1
CATSDSVRGGQETQYF
>TRBJ2-3|TRBV7-2
CASSSSSGAEYF
>TRBJ2-1|TRBV7-3
CASSFSPGGPYNEQFF
>TRBJ2-3|TRBV12-3/TRBV12-4
CASSRGDRSPYFTDTQYF
>TRBJ1-1|TRBV20-1
CSAREQGGTEAFF
>TRBJ2-3|TRBV4-3
CASSQEFSGGATDTQYF
>TRBJ1-6|TRBV4-3
CASSQLNGGSPLHF
>TRBJ1-5|TRBV7-3
CASSLDGNQPQHF
>TRBJ1-4|TRBV12-3/TRBV12-4
CASRGSGPTNEKLFF
>TRBJ1-2|TRBV7-3
CASSQVGGLSAGYTF
>TRBJ2-4|TRBV6-6
CASSSSLSKNIQYF
>TRBJ2-5|TRBV28
CASSSGEGGKKRTQYF
>TRBJ1-1|TRBV5-1
CASSLGEGDTEAFF
>TRBJ2-1|TRBV4-2
CASSQDGVRVVGEQFF
>TRBJ1-1|TRBV5-5
CASSSLQIMNTEAFF
>TRBJ1-1|TRBV6-6
CASSLSSGTEAFF
>TRBJ1-5|TRBV7-8
CASSLAGRELSHF
>TRBJ2-1|TRBV12-3/TRBV12-4
CASSGQLQNEQFF